This TCR beta chain was documented in a study of early T cells in non-severe SARS-CoV-2 infection. Study in general: Sequencing targeted bulk RNA from unsorted whole blood, leaving chains unpaired.

Concerning this clonotype: The antigen is not known.

General study findings and limits: Matches to VDJdb favored anti-spike CD8 responses and missed private and CD4 specificities.

The CDR3 has 14 residues. Germline CDR1 reads LNHDA; CDR2 reads SQIVND (reference sequence). The germline V and J ends were trimmed by 6 bases and 0 bases, with 9 bases remaining between them. Individually, cDNA molecules had unique molecular identifiers attached to them. TCRdb fed the 5' RACE reads into MiXCR, producing one record per CDR3 protein. The table lists roughly 88,000 distinct CDR3 sequences, around 13% of them singletons. The receptor was isolated from an adult who was a healthcare worker with PCR-confirmed SARS-CoV-2 infection or an uninfected control (not recorded which). Sequencing was done on a sample of whole blood. The V gene is TRBV19, the J gene TRBJ2-1, with no clear D. As DNA, the CDR3 is TGTGCCAGTAGCCGATCGAGCTCCTACAATGAGCAGTTCTTC. Protein product: CASSRSSSYNEQFF.